This TCR beta chain derives from a study of blood T cell repertoires in COVID-19. Study at large: COVID-19 samples collected from the United States, Italy and Spain covered acute and convalescent phases. Nucleic acid was either cDNA or gDNA, and it came from T cells, B-cell-depleted T cells, or PBMCs.

Study processing details: Estimation of nucleated cell counts relied on the amplification of reference gene primers. Sequencing was performed with immunoSEQ multiplex PCR; in TCRdb, only in-frame clones are kept and a portion is missing. That table supplies the V and J calls and clone size; D and trimming were determined from the DNA. The sample consists of under 200,000 clones, about 86% of them appearing once. The TCR sequence derives from a young man with acute or convalescent COVID-19. Sequencing used peripheral blood.

CDR3 nucleotides: TGTGCCAGCAGCGTAGCCCCAAATTCACCCCTCCACTTT. Amino acid sequence: CASSVAPNSPLHF. This rearrangement joins TRBV9 to TRBJ1-6; D not resolved. With 0 bases removed from V and 7 bases from J, the gap between germline ends came to 5 bases. This CDR3 contains 13 residues. From germline, CDR1 is SGDLS and CDR2 YYNGEE.